These 24 T cell receptor beta chains share one sample of origin, sequenced in a study of cytomegalovirus exposure and HLA in healthy donors. PCR employed 60 Vbeta and 13 Jbeta primers. The method was immunoSEQ multiplex PCR; TCRdb's version includes in-frame clones alone and lacks a portion of them. The sample includes 150,000 to 200,000 clones, about 75% of them seen just once. Sequencing was carried out using PBMCs. These receptor sequences come from a male donor in good health and CMV-seronegative.

In DNA, the CDR3 is TGTGCCATCAGTGAGATGGGCTATTCCTCCTACAATGAGCAGTTCTTC. Amino acids: CAISEMGYSSYNEQFF. This sequence joins TRBV10-3 and TRBJ2-1; D uncertain. V lost 2 bases to trimming and J lost 0 bases, with 11 bases between them. Germline CDR1 ENHRY, CDR2 SYGVKD. This CDR3 is 16 amino acids long.

The V call is TRBV7-3, the J call TRBJ2-1, with 11 bases matching TRBD2. Per the germline V gene, CDR1 is SGHTA and CDR2 is FQGTGA. V gave up 5 bases and J gave up 10 bases; unmatched junction bases: 10. The CDR3 contains 15 residues. CDR3 region: CASSESPSGGQEQFF. DNA of the CDR3: TGTGCCAGCAGCGAGAGCCCTAGCGGGGGGCAGGAGCAGTTCTTC.

The chain has TRBV15 and TRBJ1-4, with TRBD1 matching over 10 bases. Germline V gene lookup returns CDR1 LNHNV and CDR2 YYDKDF (reference sequence). The CDR3 consists of 16 residues. Trimming cost V 6 bases and J 6 bases; bases outside gene matches: 10. This CDR3 reads CATSTGGTGVDEKLFF. CDR3 coding DNA: TGTGCCACCAGTACAGGGGGGACAGGGGTGGATGAAAAACTGTTTTTT.

This chain uses TRBV30 with TRBJ1-4; D is unresolved. V was cut by 3 bases and J by 3 bases, with 14 bases left in between. Germline-derived CDR1 and CDR2 are GTSNPN and SVGIG (reference sequence). This CDR3 region has 15 residues. CDR3 sequence (DNA): TGTGCCTGGAGAGGGAGGAATTCGGCTAATGAAAAACTGTTTTTT. Encoded protein: CAWRGRNSANEKLFF.

The chain has TRBV9 and TRBJ2-2; possibly TRBD2 for D (6 bases). Trimming stripped 0 bases from V and 7 bases from J, with 19 bases between. The CDR3 spans 17 residues. Germline CDR1 SGDLS, CDR2 YYNGEE. CDR3 DNA sequence: TGTGCCAGCAGCGTAGCGGTCGTTTTGGGAGGAGTCGGGGAGCTGTTTTTT. This gives the protein CASSVAVVLGGVGELFF.

The chain carries TRBV7-9 and TRBJ1-1; perhaps TRBD1 as D (6 bases). The CDR3 covers 14 residues. The ends were cut back, 5 bases at V and 7 bases at J, with 17 bases in the middle. Germline values: CDR1 SEHNR, CDR2 FQNEAQ (reference sequence). CDR3 region: CASSPRQRGHEAFF. The CDR3 bases are TGTGCCAGCAGCCCCAGACAGCGGGGGCATGAAGCTTTCTTT.

CDR3 loop: CASSYQGGLEAFF. The DNA for the CDR3 is TGTGCCAGCAGTTACCAGGGGGGACTTGAAGCTTTCTTT. The V gene is TRBV6-6, the J gene TRBJ1-1; 7 bases line up with TRBD1. Germline loops: CDR1 MNHNY, CDR2 SVGAGI (reference sequence). J gave up 7 bases and V 2 bases, and 4 bases lay outside the gene matches. The CDR3 is made up of 13 amino acids.

This rearrangement joins TRBV9 to TRBJ2-7; 9 bases fit TRBD2. The junction had 2 bases not matched to a gene; V was cut back by 1 base and J by 3 bases. There are 14 residues in the CDR3. Looked up from germline, CDR1 is SGDLS and CDR2 is YYNGEE. DNA of the CDR3: TGTGCCAGCAGCGTATCTAGCGGGAACTACGAGCAGTACTTC. Encoded protein: CASSVSSGNYEQYF. Full variable domain (rest looked up from reference TRBV9 and TRBJ2-7): DSGVTQTPKHLITATGQRVTLRCSPRSGDLSVYWYQQSLDQGLQFLIQYYNGEERAKGNILERFSAQQFPDLHSELNLSSLELGDSALYFCASSVSSGNYEQYFGPGTRLTVT.

As to this clone: One end of the junction varies from germline; a read error may be responsible. Other DNA sequences of this sample code for an identical CDR3. This sequence joins TRBV5-1 and TRBJ1-1, with D possibly matching TRBD1 (5 bases). This CDR3 contains 14 residues. Per the germline V gene, CDR1 is SGHRS and CDR2 is YFSETQ. CDR3 in amino acids: CASSLAAGMAEAFF. As DNA, the CDR3 is TGCGCCAGCAGCTTGGCCGCAGGGATGGCTGAGGCTTTCTTT.

The chain combines TRBV5-1 with TRBJ2-2; TRBD2 matches at 13 bases. V shed 2 bases, J shed 0 bases, and the junction held 7 bases outside the gene matches. CDR1 and CDR2 (germline): SGHRS, YFSETQ. This CDR3 contains 19 residues. This CDR3 reads CASSLLAGGTLTNTGELFF. CDR3 in DNA: TGCGCCAGCAGCTTACTAGCGGGAGGGACTTTAACGAACACCGGGGAGCTGTTTTTT.

This clone occurred a few times. The V call is TRBV25-1, the J call TRBJ1-4; 9 bases fit TRBD1. The CDR3 consists of 16 residues. CDR1 and CDR2 (germline): MGHDK, SYGVNS. Germline trimming cut 6 bases from V and 7 bases from J; bases unmatched to any gene: 12. The CDR3: CASSEKRTGVGEKLFF. CDR3 DNA sequence: TGTGCCAGCAGCGAAAAGAGGACAGGGGTCGGTGAAAAACTGTTTTTT.

This clone was counted a few times. The chain recombines TRBV4-1 with TRBJ1-2, with a possible D match to TRBD1 (6 bases). Trimming removed 3 bases at V and 8 bases at J, with 13 bases between. CDR3 length: 13 residues. Germline V CDR1 and CDR2: MGHRA, YSYEKL. CDR3 DNA sequence: TGCGCCAGCAGCCATGGGGGCTCTGGAGGCTACACCTTC. It specifies CASSHGGSGGYTF.

This clone was observed a few times. This rearrangement joins TRBV2 to TRBJ1-5, with a possible D match to TRBD1 (5 bases). The V gene lost 5 bases and the J gene lost 3 bases, with 11 bases spanning the gap. CDR3 length equals 14 residues. Per the germline V gene, CDR1 is SNHLY and CDR2 is FYNNEI. CDR3 residues: CASSYTGNNQPQHF. The CDR3 coding sequence is TGTGCCAGCAGTTACACAGGCAACAATCAGCCCCAGCATTTT.

The chain is built from TRBV28 and TRBJ1-2, with D perhaps TRBD1 (6 bases). Deletions cut 3 bases from V and 2 bases from J, with 10 bases between. The germline gives CDR1 MDHEN, CDR2 SYDVKM. This CDR3 is built from 14 residues. The CDR3 bases are TGTGCCAGCAGTTTGCACAGGGTAAACTATGGCTACACCTTC. Translation: CASSLHRVNYGYTF.

CDR3: CASSQNPGIDTQYF. The CDR3, as DNA: TGTGCCAGCAGCCAAAATCCCGGGATAGATACGCAGTATTTT. This chain uses TRBV14 with TRBJ2-3, with D possibly TRBD2 on 5 matching bases. This CDR3 region has 14 residues. V dropped 2 bases and J dropped 5 bases, with 11 bases sitting between them. The germline gives CDR1 SGHDN, CDR2 FVKESK.

The genes are TRBV29-1 and TRBJ2-1; maybe TRBD2 (6 bases). Germline V gene lookup returns CDR1 SQVTM and CDR2 ANQGSEA. V lost 2 bases to trimming and J lost 3 bases, with 14 bases between them. The CDR3 has 15 residues. Written as DNA, the CDR3 is TGCAGCGTTGAACGAGATAGCGGTTTCTACAATGAGCAGTTCTTC. It is translated as CSVERDSGFYNEQFF.

The V gene is TRBV4-2, the J gene TRBJ1-1; 8 nucleotides agree with TRBD1. The CDR3 is 20 residues long. Germline lookup yields CDR1 LGHNA and CDR2 YNFKEQ. The trim removed 1 base at V and 0 bases at J, leaving 16 bases unmatched. The CDR3 spells CASSQGPWRTGSSLNTEAFF. CDR3 sequence (DNA): TGTGCCAGCAGCCAAGGACCCTGGAGGACAGGGTCGAGCTTGAACACTGAAGCTTTCTTT.

The CDR3 region is CASGLQLAVTGELFF. In nucleotides, the CDR3 is TGTGCTAGTGGTTTGCAACTAGCGGTCACCGGGGAGCTGTTTTTT. The rearrangement joins TRBV12-5 to TRBJ2-2; TRBD2 agrees at 8 bases. Germline V CDR1 and CDR2: LGHNT, FRNRAP. The V segment lost 2 bases and the J segment 4 bases; nucleotides outside the gene matches: 3. CDR3 length: 15 residues.

V usage is TRBV6-5 and J usage is TRBJ2-5, with 8 positions matching TRBD2. Per germline, CDR1 MNHEY and CDR2 SVGAGI. The CDR3 sequence is 13 residues long. V shed 7 bases, J shed 3 bases, and the junction held 4 bases outside the gene matches. The CDR3 nucleotides are TGTGCCAGCAAGGGACTAGATGAAGAGACCCAGTACTTC. Amino acids: CASKGLDEETQYF.

The chain employs TRBV7-2 and TRBJ2-1; D not certain. The V end lost 2 bases, the J end lost 7 bases, and 6 bases lay between the germline ends. The germline CDR1 and CDR2 sequences are SGHTA and FQGNSA. The CDR3 is 12 residues long. CDR3 loop: CASSLTTNEQFF. The CDR3 coding sequence is TGTGCCAGCAGCTTAACCACAAATGAGCAGTTCTTC.

In its sample, this clone was seen a few times. The rearrangement uses TRBV11-2 and TRBJ2-3; D might be TRBD2 (6 bases). Trimming took 3 bases from V and 3 from J, leaving 16 bases between them. Germline V gene sequence: CDR1 SGHAT, CDR2 FQNNGV. The CDR3 has 16 amino acids. CDR3 nucleotides: TGTGCCAGCAGCTTTTCGGTGGGAGCGGGTACAGATACGCAGTATTTT. Residues: CASSFSVGAGTDTQYF. Looking up the rest from reference TRBV11-2 and TRBJ2-3 gives the full variable domain: EAGVAQSPRYKIIEKRQSVAFWCNPISGHATLYWYQQILGQGPKLLIQFQNNGVVDDSQLPKDRFSAERLKGVDSTLKIQPAKLEDSAVYLCASSFSVGAGTDTQYFGPGTRLTVL.

The rearrangement joins TRBV5-6 to TRBJ2-1, with 8 bases matching TRBD1. The CDR3 consists of 15 residues. J lost 7 bases, V lost 1 base, and 7 bases had no gene match. Germline V gene lookup returns CDR1 SGHDT and CDR2 YYEEEE. DNA for the CDR3: TGTGCCAGCAGCTTGTTCCAGGGGGCGAATAATGAGCAGTTCTTC. Protein: CASSLFQGANNEQFF.

The table lists this clone with a few counts. The chain has TRBV7-3 and TRBJ1-1, with D possibly TRBD1 on 6 matching bases. Germline lookup yields CDR1 SGHTA and CDR2 FQGTGA. This CDR3 has 14 residues. The V end was cut by 0 bases, the J end by 5 bases, with 10 bases between. CDR3 bases: TGTGCCAGCAGCTTAACCCCAGGGGAAACTGAAGCTTTCTTT. This sequence encodes CASSLTPGETEAFF.

V and J are TRBV11-1 and TRBJ2-1, with 10 bases identical to TRBD1. This CDR3 region has 15 residues. CDR1 is SGHAT, CDR2 FQDESV, per germline (reference sequence). Unmatched junction bases numbered 6, after V lost 6 bases and J lost 4 bases. CDR3 protein: CASRRTGGGYNEQFF. CDR3 DNA sequence: TGTGCCAGCAGGCGGACAGGGGGGGGATACAATGAGCAGTTCTTC.